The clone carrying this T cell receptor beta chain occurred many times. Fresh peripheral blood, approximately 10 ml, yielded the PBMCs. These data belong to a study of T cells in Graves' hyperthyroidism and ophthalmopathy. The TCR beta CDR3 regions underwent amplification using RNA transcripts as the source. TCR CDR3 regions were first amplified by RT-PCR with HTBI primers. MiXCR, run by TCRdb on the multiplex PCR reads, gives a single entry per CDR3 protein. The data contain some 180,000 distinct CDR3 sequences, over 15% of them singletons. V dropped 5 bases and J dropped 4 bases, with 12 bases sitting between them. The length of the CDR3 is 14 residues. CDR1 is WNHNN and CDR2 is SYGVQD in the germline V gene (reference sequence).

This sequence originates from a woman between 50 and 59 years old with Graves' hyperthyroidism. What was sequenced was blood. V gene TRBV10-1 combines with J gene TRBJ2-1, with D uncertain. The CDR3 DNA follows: TGCGCCAGCAGTCCAATCGGAGAGTACAATGAGCAGTTCTTC. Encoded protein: CASSPIGEYNEQFF.